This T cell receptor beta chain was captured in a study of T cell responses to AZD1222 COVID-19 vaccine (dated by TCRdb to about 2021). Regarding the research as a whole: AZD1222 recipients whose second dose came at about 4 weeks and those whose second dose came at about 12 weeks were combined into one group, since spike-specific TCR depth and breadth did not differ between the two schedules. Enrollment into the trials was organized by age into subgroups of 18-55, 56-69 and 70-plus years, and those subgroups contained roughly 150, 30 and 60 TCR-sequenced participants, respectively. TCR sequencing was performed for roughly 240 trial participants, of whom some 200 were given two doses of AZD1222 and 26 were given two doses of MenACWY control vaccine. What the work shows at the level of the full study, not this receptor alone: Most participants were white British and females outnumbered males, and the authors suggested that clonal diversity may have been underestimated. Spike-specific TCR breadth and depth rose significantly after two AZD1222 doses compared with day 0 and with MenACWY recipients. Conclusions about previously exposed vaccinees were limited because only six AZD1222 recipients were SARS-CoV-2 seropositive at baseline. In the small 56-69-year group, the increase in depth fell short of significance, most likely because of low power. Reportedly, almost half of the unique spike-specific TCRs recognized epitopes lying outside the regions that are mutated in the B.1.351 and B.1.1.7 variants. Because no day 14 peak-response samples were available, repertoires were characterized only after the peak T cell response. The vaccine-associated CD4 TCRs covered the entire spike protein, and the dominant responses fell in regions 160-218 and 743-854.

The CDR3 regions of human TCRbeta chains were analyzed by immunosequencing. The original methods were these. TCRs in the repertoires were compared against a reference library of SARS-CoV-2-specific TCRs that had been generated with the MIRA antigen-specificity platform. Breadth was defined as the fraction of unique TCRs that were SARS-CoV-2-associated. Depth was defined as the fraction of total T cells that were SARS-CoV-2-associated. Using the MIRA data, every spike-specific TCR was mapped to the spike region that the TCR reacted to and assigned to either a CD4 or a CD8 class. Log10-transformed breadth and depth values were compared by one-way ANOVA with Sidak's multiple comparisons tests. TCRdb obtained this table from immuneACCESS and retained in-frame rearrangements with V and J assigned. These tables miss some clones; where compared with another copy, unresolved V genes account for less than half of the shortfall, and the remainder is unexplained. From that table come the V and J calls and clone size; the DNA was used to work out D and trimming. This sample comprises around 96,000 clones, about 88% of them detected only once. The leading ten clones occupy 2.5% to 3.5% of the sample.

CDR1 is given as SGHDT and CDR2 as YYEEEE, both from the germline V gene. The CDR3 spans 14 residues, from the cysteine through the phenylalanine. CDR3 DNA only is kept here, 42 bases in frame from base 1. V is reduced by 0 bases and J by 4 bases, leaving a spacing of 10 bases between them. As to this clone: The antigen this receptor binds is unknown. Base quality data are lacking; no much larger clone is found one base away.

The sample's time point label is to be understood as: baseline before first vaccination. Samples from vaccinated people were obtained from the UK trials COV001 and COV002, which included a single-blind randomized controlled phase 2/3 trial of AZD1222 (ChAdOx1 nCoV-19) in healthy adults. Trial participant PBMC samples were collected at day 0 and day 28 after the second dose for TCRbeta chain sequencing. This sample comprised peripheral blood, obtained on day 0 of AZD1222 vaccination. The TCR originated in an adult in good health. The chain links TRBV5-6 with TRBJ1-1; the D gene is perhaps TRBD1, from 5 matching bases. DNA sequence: TGTGCCAGCAGCTTGGGGGGCGCCGGCACTGAAGCTTTCTTT. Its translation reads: CASSLGGAGTEAFF.